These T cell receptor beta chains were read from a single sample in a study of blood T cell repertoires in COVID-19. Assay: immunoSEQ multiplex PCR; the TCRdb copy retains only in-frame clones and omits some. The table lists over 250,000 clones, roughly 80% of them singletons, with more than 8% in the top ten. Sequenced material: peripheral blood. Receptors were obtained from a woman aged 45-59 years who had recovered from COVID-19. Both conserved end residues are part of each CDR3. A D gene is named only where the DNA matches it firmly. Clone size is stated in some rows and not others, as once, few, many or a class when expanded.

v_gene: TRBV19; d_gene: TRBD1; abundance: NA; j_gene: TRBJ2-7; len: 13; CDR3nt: TGTGCCAGTAGCCACAGGGGGTCCTACGAGCAGTACTTC; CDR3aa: CASSHRGSYEQYF
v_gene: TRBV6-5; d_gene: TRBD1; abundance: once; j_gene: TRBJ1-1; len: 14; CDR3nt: TGTGCCAGTATTTTTGGGGGGACAGGGGAGGAAGCTTTCTTT; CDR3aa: CASIFGGTGEEAFF
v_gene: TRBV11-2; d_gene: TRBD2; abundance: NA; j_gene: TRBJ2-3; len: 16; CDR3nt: TGTGCCAGCAGCTTAGCGAGCGGGGGCACCTCAGATACGCAGTATTTT; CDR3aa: CASSLASGGTSDTQYF
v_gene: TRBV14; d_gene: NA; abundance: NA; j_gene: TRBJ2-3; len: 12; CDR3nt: TGTGCCAGCAGCTTCTCCACAGATACGCAGTATTTT; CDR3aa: CASSFSTDTQYF
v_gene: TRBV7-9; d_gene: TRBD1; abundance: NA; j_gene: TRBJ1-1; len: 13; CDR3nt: TGTGCCAGCAGCTTAGAGGGGGCACGGGGCGCTTTCTTT; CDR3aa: CASSLEGARGAFF
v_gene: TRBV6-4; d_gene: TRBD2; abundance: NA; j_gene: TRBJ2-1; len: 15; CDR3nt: TGTGCCAGCAGCCCTGGACTAGCGGGAGACAATGAGCAGTTCTTC; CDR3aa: CASSPGLAGDNEQFF
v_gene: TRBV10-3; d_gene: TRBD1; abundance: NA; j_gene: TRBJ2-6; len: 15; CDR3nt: TGTGCCATCAGTAGGACAGGGTCTGGGGCCAACGTCCTGACTTTC; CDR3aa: CAISRTGSGANVLTF
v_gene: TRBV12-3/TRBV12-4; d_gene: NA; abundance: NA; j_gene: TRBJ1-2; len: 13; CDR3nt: TGTGCCAGCAGTTTACCGAATAGCTATGGCTACACCTTC; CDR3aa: CASSLPNSYGYTF
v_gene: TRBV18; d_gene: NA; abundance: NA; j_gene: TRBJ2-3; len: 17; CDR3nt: TGTGCCAGCTCACCACCTGGAGGCGGCGGGTACACAGATACGCAGTATTTT; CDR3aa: CASSPPGGGGYTDTQYF
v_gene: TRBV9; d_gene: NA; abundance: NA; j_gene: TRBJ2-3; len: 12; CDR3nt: TGTGCCAGCGCACAGGGAGCAGATACGCAGTATTTT; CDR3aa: CASAQGADTQYF
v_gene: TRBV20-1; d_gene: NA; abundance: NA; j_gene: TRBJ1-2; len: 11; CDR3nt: TGCAGTGCTGGAGCCGGCTATGGCTACACCTTC; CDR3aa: CSAGAGYGYTF
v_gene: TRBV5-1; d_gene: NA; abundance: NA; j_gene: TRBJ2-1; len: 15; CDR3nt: TGCGCCAGCAGCCGGGACACCACCTCCTACAATGAGCAGTTCTTC; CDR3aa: CASSRDTTSYNEQFF
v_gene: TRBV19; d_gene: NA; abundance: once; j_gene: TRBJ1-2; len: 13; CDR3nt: TGTGCCAGTAGTATAACAGGGTACTATGGCTACACCTTC; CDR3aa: CASSITGYYGYTF
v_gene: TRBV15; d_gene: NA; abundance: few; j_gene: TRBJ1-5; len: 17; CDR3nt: TGTGCCACCAGCAGACCGCAAAGGGGGACACGCGGTCAGCCCCAGCATTTT; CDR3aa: CATSRPQRGTRGQPQHF
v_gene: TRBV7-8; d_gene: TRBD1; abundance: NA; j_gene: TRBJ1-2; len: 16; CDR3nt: TGTGCCAGCAGCCATTCAGGGACAGGGATTTTGTATGGCTACACCTTC; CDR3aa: CASSHSGTGILYGYTF
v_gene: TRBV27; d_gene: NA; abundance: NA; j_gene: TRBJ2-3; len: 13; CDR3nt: TGTGCCAGCAGTTTCGCAGGGTTGGATACGCAGTATTTT; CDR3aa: CASSFAGLDTQYF
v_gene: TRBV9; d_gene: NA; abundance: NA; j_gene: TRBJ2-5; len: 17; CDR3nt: TGTGCCAGCAGCGTAGGAGCGGCGGTTAGCGGCCAAGAGACCCAGTACTTC; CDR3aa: CASSVGAAVSGQETQYF
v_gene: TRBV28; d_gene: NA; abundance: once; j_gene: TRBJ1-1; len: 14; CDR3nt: TGTGCCAGCAGTTTATACGGGGGGCACACTGAAGCTTTCTTT; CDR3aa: CASSLYGGHTEAFF
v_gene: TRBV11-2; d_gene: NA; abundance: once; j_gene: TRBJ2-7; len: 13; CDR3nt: TGTGCCAGCAGCTTAGATCAGGCAGGGCTGGGGTACTTC; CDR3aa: CASSLDQAGLGYF
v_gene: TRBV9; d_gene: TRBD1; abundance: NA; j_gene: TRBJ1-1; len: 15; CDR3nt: TGTGCCAGCAGCGAGCAGGACAGGGGGCTTACTGAAGCTTTCTTT; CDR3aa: CASSEQDRGLTEAFF
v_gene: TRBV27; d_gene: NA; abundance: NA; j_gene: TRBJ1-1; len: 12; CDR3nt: TGTGCCAGCAGCTCAGGGTTACGGGAAGCTTTCTTT; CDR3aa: CASSSGLREAFF
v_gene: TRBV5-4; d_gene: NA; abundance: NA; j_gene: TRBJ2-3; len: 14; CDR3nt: TGTGCCAGCAGCTTGGCCCAGCGGGCAGATACGCAGTATTTT; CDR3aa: CASSLAQRADTQYF
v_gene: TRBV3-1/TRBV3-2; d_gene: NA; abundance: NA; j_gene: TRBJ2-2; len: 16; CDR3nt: TGTGCCAGCAGCCACCAGACAGGACCGAACACCGGGGAGCTGTTTTTT; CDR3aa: CASSHQTGPNTGELFF
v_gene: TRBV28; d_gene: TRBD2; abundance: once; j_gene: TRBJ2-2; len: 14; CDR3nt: TGTGCCAGCGGGACGGGGGGGCTCACCGGGGAGCTGTTTTTT; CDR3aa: CASGTGGLTGELFF
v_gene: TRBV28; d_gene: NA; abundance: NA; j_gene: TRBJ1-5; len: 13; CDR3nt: TGTGCCAGCAATAACCGGGGCAATCAGCCCCAGCATTTT; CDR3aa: CASNNRGNQPQHF
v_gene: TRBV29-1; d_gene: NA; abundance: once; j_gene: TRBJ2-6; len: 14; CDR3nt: TGCAGCGTTGACCTGGGGGCCGGGGCCAACGTCCTGACTTTC; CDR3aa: CSVDLGAGANVLTF
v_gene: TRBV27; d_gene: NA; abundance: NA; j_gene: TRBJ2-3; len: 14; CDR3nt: TGTGCCAGCAGCCTCCGCGGCGTTACAGATACGCAGTATTTT; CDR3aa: CASSLRGVTDTQYF
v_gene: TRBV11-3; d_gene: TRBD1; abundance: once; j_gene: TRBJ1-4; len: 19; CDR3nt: TGTGCCAGCAGCTTAGGTCCGGGACAGACCCTAATATCGAATGAAAAACTGTTTTTT; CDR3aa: CASSLGPGQTLISNEKLFF
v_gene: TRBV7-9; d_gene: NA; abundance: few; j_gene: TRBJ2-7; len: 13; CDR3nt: TGTGCCAGCAGCGAGACAGGATCCTACGAGCAGTACTTC; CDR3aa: CASSETGSYEQYF
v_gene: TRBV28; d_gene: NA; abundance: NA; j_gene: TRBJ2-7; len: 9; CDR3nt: TGTGCCAGCAGTTTATCGGAGGAATTC; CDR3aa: CASSLSEEF
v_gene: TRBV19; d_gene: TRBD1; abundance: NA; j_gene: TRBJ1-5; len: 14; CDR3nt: TGTGCCAGTAGTGCGGACAGGGGGTTTCAGCCCCAGCATTTT; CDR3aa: CASSADRGFQPQHF
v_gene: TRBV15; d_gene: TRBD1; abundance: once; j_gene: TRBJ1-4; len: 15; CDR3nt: TGTGCCACCAGCAGAAGGACAGGGGGCGATGAAAAACTGTTTTTT; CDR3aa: CATSRRTGGDEKLFF
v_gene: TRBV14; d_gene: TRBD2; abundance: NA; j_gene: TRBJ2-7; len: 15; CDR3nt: TGTGCCAGCAGCATTAGCGGGAGTACGGGGTACGAGCAGTACTTC; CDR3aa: CASSISGSTGYEQYF
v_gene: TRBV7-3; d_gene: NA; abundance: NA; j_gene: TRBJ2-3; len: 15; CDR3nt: TGTGCCAGCAGCCTCCAGGGAATCCTAACAGATACGCAGTATTTT; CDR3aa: CASSLQGILTDTQYF
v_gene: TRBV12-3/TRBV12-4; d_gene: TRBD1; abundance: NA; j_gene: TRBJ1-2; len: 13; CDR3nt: TGTGCCAGTCGACAGGGCCTAAACTATGGCTACACCTTC; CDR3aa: CASRQGLNYGYTF
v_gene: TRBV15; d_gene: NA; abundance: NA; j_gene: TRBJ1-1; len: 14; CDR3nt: TGTGCCACCAGCAGAGACCCAGGGCTGGGGGAAGCTTTCTTT; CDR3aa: CATSRDPGLGEAFF
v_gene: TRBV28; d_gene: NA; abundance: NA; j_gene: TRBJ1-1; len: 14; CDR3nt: TGTGCCAGCAGTCTAGGGGCGGTGAACACTGAAGCTTTCTTT; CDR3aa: CASSLGAVNTEAFF
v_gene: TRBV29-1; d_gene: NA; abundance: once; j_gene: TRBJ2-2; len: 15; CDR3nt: TGCAGCGTCCTAGAACAGGGCACGAACACCGGGGAGCTGTTTTTT; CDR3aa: CSVLEQGTNTGELFF
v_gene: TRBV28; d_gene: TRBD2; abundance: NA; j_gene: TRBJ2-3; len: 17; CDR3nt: TGTGCCAGCAGTCCCCCGGCCGGGGGAGGGAGCACAGATACGCAGTATTTT; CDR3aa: CASSPPAGGGSTDTQYF
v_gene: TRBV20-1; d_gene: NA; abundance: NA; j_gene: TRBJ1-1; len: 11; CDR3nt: TGCAGAAAGGGACAAAACACTGAAGCTTTCTTT; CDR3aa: CRKGQNTEAFF
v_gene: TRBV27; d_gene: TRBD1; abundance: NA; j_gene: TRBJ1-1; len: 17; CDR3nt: TGTGCCAGCAGTTGGACAGGGGGCGGAGGGATTAACACTGAAGCTTTCTTT; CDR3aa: CASSWTGGGGINTEAFF
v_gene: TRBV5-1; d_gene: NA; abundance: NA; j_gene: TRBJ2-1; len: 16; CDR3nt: TGCGCCAGCAGCCAAATCCCGGGGAGCTCCTACAATGAGCAGTTCTTC; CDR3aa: CASSQIPGSSYNEQFF
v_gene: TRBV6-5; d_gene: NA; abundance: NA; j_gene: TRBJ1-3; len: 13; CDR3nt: TGTGCCAGCAAGTTCAGCTCTGGAAACACCATATATTTT; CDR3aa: CASKFSSGNTIYF
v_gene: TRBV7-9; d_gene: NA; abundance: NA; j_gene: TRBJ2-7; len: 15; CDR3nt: TGTGCCAGCAGCGTATCCGGGCCGTTGGGGCTCGAGCAGTACTTC; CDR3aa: CASSVSGPLGLEQYF
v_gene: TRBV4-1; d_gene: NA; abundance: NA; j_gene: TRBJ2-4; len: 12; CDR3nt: TGCGCCAGCAGCCAAGATGCGGACATTCAGTACTTC; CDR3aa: CASSQDADIQYF
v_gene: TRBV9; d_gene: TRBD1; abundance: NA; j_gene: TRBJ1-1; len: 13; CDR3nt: TGTGCCAGCAGCGCGGGACAGGGGGCTGGAGCTTTCTTT; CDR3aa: CASSAGQGAGAFF
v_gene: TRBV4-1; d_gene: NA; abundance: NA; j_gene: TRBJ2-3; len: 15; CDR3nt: TGCGCCAGCAGCCATAGCGGTCAGAGCACAGATACGCAGTATTTT; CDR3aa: CASSHSGQSTDTQYF
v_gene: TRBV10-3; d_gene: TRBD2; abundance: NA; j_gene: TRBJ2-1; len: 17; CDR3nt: TGTGCCATCAGTGAACTTACTAGCGGGAAAGGATTCTTTGAGCAGTTCTTC; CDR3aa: CAISELTSGKGFFEQFF
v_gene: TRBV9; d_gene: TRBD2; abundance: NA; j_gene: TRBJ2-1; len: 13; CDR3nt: TGTGCCAGCGGACTAGCGGGAGGGGGTGAGCAGTTCTTC; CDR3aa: CASGLAGGGEQFF
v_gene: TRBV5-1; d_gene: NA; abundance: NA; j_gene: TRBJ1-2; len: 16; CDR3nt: TGCGCCAGCAGCTTGGGAGGCCAGACCCCTAACTATGGCTACACCTTC; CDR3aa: CASSLGGQTPNYGYTF
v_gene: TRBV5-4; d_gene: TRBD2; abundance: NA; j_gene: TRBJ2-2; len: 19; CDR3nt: TGTGCCAGCAGACTTCGCAGGCCAGCGGGAGCCGCGAACACCGGGGAGCTGTTTTTT; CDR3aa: CASRLRRPAGAANTGELFF
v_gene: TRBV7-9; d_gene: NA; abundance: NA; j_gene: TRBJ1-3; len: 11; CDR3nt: TGTGCCAGCAGCAATACCCAGGCCATATATTTT; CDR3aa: CASSNTQAIYF
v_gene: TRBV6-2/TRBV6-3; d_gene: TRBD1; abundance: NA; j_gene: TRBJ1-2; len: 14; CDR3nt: TGTGCCAGCAGTTACGGACAGGGAAGCTATGGCTACACCTTC; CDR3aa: CASSYGQGSYGYTF
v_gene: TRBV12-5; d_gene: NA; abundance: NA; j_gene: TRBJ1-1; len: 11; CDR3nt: TGTGCTAGTGGATCTCGGGGAAGGGCTTTCTTT; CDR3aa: CASGSRGRAFF
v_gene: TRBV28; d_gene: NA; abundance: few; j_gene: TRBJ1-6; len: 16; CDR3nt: TGTGCCAGCAGTTTGCACTCGGGCTCCTATAATTCACCCCTCCACTTT; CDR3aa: CASSLHSGSYNSPLHF
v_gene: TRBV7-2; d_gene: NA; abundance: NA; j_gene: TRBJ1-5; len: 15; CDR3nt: TGTGCCAGCAGCTTAGATCGGCAGGGTTATCAGCCCCAGCATTTT; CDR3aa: CASSLDRQGYQPQHF
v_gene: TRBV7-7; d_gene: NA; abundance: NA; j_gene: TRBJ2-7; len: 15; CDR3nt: TGTGCCAGCAGTTTCGCCGTGGGCCCGACCTACGAGCAGTACTTC; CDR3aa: CASSFAVGPTYEQYF